A single T cell receptor (beta chain) is shown here with its context. As yet, its antigen is unknown. The assay was immunoSEQ multiplex PCR, and TCRdb's table has in-frame clones only and misses some. The sample has more than 2,000,000 clones; over 85% are singletons. The data belong to a study of shared clonotypes between healthy human individuals. As for the study in general: Sampling drew on donors who were a couple of women and a few men aged 18 to 49. Each donor contributed plates that comprised three CD4 naive, three CD4 memory, two CD8 naive and one CD8 memory.

The germline CDR1 and CDR2 sequences are SGHAT and FQNNGV. V was trimmed by 5 bases and J by 2 bases, leaving 13 bases between them. The CDR3 has 14 residues. Overall study findings and caveats: Only blood was sampled, and tissue TCR repertoires likely differ from blood ones. The study drew on few donors, limiting represented genetic and exposure-history diversity.

The sequenced material came from naive CD4+ T cells sorted from blood. Subset denoted: CD45RA+ positively selected. The sequence was collected from a man between 18 and 29 years old in good health. This chain connects TRBV11-2 to TRBJ2-7; weak D call: TRBD2 (6 bases). The DNA of the CDR3 is TGTGCCAGCAGCCAGTCCGGGAGCCCCTACGAGCAGTACTTC. Protein sequence: CASSQSGSPYEQYF.